The 4 T cell receptor beta chains given below trace back to one sample, sequenced in a study of CD8 T cells in ankylosing spondylitis. Each CDR3 protein gets one entry after TCRdb re-called the 5' RACE reads with MiXCR. The data contain some 130,000 distinct CDR3 sequences, about 7% of them singletons. Sequences were obtained from blood, either unsorted or a sorted T cell fraction (not recorded which). The receptors originated from a female donor with ankylosing spondylitis or in good health (not recorded which).

This clonotype was counted at least ten times. Its ends do not fully match the called genes, so a read error is possible. The J gene is TRBJ2-4, the V gene TRBV18; 14 nucleotides align to TRBD2. CDR1 is KGHSH and CDR2 is LQKENI in the germline V gene. This CDR3 contains 14 residues. The CDR3: CASSPEGLAGAENF. The CDR3 DNA is TGTGCCAGCTCACCAGAGGGACTAGCGGGGGCCGAAAACTTC.

With regard to this clonotype: One junction end disagrees with the germline gene, perhaps due to a read error. V gene TRBV20-1 combines with J gene TRBJ2-5, with D possibly TRBD1 on 7 matching bases. The CDR3 sequence is 15 residues long. Germline-derived CDR1 and CDR2 are DFQATT and SNEGSKA (reference sequence). The CDR3 DNA reads as TGCAGTGCTAGAGATGGAGGGACAGTGCAAGAGACCCAGTCCTTC. Protein sequence: CSARDGGTVQETQSF.

This clonotype was seen repeatedly, ten times or more. The V gene is TRBV4-2, the J gene TRBJ1-2, with 8 bases fitting TRBD1. CDR1 is LGHNA, CDR2 YNFKEQ, per germline. The CDR3 runs 17 residues. V gave up 0 bases and J gave up 3 bases; unmatched junction bases: 9. The CDR3 DNA reads as TGTGCCAGCAGCCAAGATGGATGGGACAGGTTGGACTATGGCTACACCTTC. It yields the protein CASSQDGWDRLDYGYTF.

This clonotype appeared many times. The V and J genes are TRBV4-3 and TRBJ2-7, with TRBD1 matching over 7 bases. CDR1 LGHNA and CDR2 YSLEER come from the germline V gene. The trim removed 4 bases at V and 2 bases at J, leaving 5 bases unmatched. The CDR3 contains 14 residues. The DNA of the CDR3 is TGCGCCAGCAGCCCGACAGGGAACCCCTACGAGCAGTACTTC. As protein: CASSPTGNPYEQYF.